This T cell receptor beta chain derives from a study of PD-L1 blockade in urothelial cancer. Study-level points and caveats: Below-median pretreatment blood TCR clonality was a predictor of better survival.

Generated by immunoSEQ multiplex PCR, the TCRdb table keeps only in-frame clones and is missing some. This sample has under 40,000 clones, with 82% found just once. The CDR3 sequence is 16 residues long. About this clone itself: The antigen remains undetermined.

The V call is TRBV21-1, the J call TRBJ1-2; TRBD1, the D gene given by the table, was not confirmed from the DNA. TRBV21-1 is marked as a pseudogene. This specimen was PBMCs, taken around atezolizumab (anti-PD-L1) treatment. The clonotype was recovered from a man between 65 and 79 years old with urothelial cancer. As DNA, the CDR3 is TGTGCCAGCAGCAAAGGAGGGGACAGAGGCTTCTATGGCTACACCTTC. Its protein product is CASSKGGDRGFYGYTF.